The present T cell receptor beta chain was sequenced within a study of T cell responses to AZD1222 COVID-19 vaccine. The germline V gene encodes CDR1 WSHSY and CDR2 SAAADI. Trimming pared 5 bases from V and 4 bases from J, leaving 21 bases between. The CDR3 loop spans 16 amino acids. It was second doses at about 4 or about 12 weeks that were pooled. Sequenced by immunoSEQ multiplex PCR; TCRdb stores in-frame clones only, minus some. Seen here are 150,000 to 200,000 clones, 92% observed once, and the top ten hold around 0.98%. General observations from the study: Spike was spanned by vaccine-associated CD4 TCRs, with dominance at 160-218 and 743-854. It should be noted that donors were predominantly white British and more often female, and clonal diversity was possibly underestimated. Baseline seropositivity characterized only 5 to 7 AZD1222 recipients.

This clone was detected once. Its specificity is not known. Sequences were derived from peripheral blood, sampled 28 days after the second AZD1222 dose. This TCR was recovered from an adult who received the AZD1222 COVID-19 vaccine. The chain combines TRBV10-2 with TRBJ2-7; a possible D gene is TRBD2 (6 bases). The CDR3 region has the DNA TGCGCCAGCAGTCCCTGGGGGATGGAGGGAGGATACGAGCAGTACTTC. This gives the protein CASSPWGMEGGYEQYF.